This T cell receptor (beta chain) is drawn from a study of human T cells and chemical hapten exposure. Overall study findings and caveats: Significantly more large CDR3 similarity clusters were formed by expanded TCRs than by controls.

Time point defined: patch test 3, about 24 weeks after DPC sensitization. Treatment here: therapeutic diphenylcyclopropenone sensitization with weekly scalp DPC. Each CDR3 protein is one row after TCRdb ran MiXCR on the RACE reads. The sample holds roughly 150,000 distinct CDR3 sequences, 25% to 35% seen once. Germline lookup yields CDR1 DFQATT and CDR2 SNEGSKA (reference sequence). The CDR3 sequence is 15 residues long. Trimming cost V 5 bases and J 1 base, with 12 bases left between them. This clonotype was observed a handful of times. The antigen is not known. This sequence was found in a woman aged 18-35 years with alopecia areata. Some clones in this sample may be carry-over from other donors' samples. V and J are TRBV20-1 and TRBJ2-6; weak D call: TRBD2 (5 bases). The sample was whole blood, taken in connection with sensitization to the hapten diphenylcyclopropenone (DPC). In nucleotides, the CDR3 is TGCAGTGCTCCCGGACTGTTTTCTGGGGCCAACGTCCTGACTTTC. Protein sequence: CSAPGLFSGANVLTF.